These 27 T cell receptor beta chains came from one sample sequenced in a study of blood T cell repertoires in COVID-19. Sequenced by immunoSEQ multiplex PCR; TCRdb stores in-frame clones only, minus some. This sample has roughly 310,000 clones, with 70% to 90% found just once. Sequenced input: PBMCs or T cells enriched from blood (not recorded which). The receptors were sampled from a woman aged 40 to 49 who had recovered from COVID-19.

The gene calls are TRBV11-3 and TRBJ2-1; 9 bases are shared with TRBD2. Germline assignment: CDR1 SGHNT and CDR2 YENEEA. CDR3 length: 15 amino acids. The trim removed 5 bases at V and 5 bases at J, leaving 7 bases unmatched. For the CDR3, the DNA is TGTGCCAGCAGCGATCGACTAGCGGCCAACAATGAGCAGTTCTTC. It specifies CASSDRLAANNEQFF.

The chain links TRBV9 to TRBJ1-2; D remains ambiguous. The CDR3 is 12 amino acids. CDR1 is SGDLS, CDR2 YYNGEE, per germline. V gave up 3 bases and J gave up 3 bases, with 6 bases separating them. CDR3 amino acids: CASSGGYYGYTF. The CDR3 coding sequence is TGTGCCAGCAGCGGAGGTTACTATGGCTACACCTTC.

The chain employs TRBV7-8 and TRBJ1-4, with TRBD1 as a possible D gene (6 bases). Germline V gene sequence: CDR1 SGHVS, CDR2 FQNEAQ. CDR3 size: 17 residues. V lost 5 bases, J lost 13 bases, and 29 bases lay in between. The CDR3 region is CASSRGPLGQFNEGLFF. In nucleotides, the CDR3 is TGTGCCAGCAGCCGAGGACCTCTAGGACAGTTTAATGAAGGACTGTTTTTT. Full variable domain (remainder filled in from reference TRBV7-8 and TRBJ1-4): GAGVSQSPRYKVAKRGQDVALRCDPISGHVSLFWYQQALGQGPEFLTYFQNEAQLDKSGLPSDRFFAERPEGSVSTLKIQRTQQEDSAVYLCASSRGPLGQFNEGLFFGSGTQLSVL.

The chain carries TRBV6-5 and TRBJ2-1, with D possibly being TRBD2 (5 bases). CDR1 and CDR2 (germline): MNHEY, SVGAGI. The length of the CDR3 is 15 residues. V was cut by 4 bases and J by 0 bases, with 10 bases left in between. CDR3 nucleotides: TGTGCCAGCAGTTCTCAGCGGAGCTCCTACAATGAGCAGTTCTTC. It codes for CASSSQRSSYNEQFF.

The V call is TRBV7-2, the J call TRBJ2-7; D is possibly TRBD2 (5 bases). Germline assignment: CDR1 SGHTA and CDR2 FQGNSA. Trimming left V 0 bases short and J 2 bases short, with 14 bases between. The CDR3 spans 16 residues. The CDR3 nucleotides are TGTGCCAGCAGCTTAGCTCCGACGGGGTTGGCCTACGAGCAGTACTTC. Translated: CASSLAPTGLAYEQYF.

This chain links TRBV23-1 with TRBJ1-1; perhaps TRBD1 as D (6 bases). TRBV23-1 is annotated as an ORF whose role is uncertain. V gave up 9 bases and J gave up 3 bases, with 8 bases separating them. The CDR3 covers 11 residues. CDR3 bases: TGCGCCAGAAAGGGGGACACTGAAGCTTTCTTT. Protein sequence: CARKGDTEAFF.

The chain couples TRBV7-2 to TRBJ1-6, with 11 bases that match TRBD1. In germline, CDR1 is SGHTA, CDR2 FQGNSA. V was clipped by 2 bases and J by 9 bases; unmatched bases: 6. There are 16 residues in the CDR3. DNA of the CDR3: TGTGCCAGCAGCTTACGGACAGGGGGCAAAAGTTCACCCCTCCACTTT. This gives the protein CASSLRTGGKSSPLHF.

This rearrangement joins TRBV7-2 to TRBJ2-5; no clear D. V was clipped by 0 bases and J by 4 bases, with 12 bases between them. The CDR3 covers 15 residues. Germline lookup yields CDR1 SGHTA and CDR2 FQGNSA. The CDR3, as DNA: TGTGCCAGCAGCTTAGCGATCGGCAGGCCAGAGACCCAGTACTTC. It codes for CASSLAIGRPETQYF.

The chain carries TRBV6-5 and TRBJ1-3; D ambiguous. This CDR3 comprises 11 residues. V lost 7 bases to trimming and J lost 11 bases, with 12 bases between them. Germline lookup yields CDR1 MNHEY and CDR2 SVGAGI. The CDR3 nucleotides read TGTGCCAGCATCGGACTGGGCGCCATATATTTT. Translated, it gives CASIGLGAIYF.

V and J are TRBV5-8 and TRBJ2-7; 8 nucleotides agree with TRBD2. The CDR3 sequence is 15 residues long. Germline CDR1 SGHTS, CDR2 YDEGEE. V dropped 0 bases and J dropped 2; count of bases not matched to a gene: 4. CDR3 sequence reads: CASSLGAGGPYEQYF. The DNA for the CDR3 is TGTGCCAGCAGCTTGGGGGCGGGAGGTCCCTACGAGCAGTACTTC.

About this clone itself: Other nucleotide sequences in the sample specify the same CDR3. The chain joins TRBV11-3 to TRBJ2-7; D uncertain. Trimming shortened V by 0 bases and J by 0 bases, and 3 bases separated the two germline ends. The CDR3 is 13 residues long. Per the germline V gene, CDR1 is SGHNT and CDR2 is YENEEA. The CDR3 nucleotides read TGTGCCAGCAGCTTAGACAGCTCCTACGAGCAGTACTTC. Its protein product is CASSLDSSYEQYF.

The chain joins TRBV5-8 to TRBJ2-5, with D maybe TRBD1 (6 bases). The germline V and J ends were trimmed by 2 bases and 5 bases, with 13 bases remaining between them. Germline loops: CDR1 SGHTS, CDR2 YDEGEE. The CDR3 contains 14 residues. CDR3 DNA: TGTGCCAGCAGCTTAGGACAGCCGTGGGAGACCCAGTACTTC. Its translation is CASSLGQPWETQYF.

The chain links TRBV18 to TRBJ2-7, with 8 bases identical to TRBD1. CDR1 is KGHSH and CDR2 is LQKENI in the germline V gene. This CDR3 is built from 15 residues. V was pared by 4 bases and J by 4 bases, with 9 bases of the junction left unmatched. The CDR3: CASSRGGTGPYEQYF. In DNA form, the CDR3 reads TGTGCCAGCTCACGTGGGGGGACAGGCCCATACGAGCAGTACTTC.

The rearrangement joins TRBV10-1 to TRBJ2-3; TRBD2 matches at 12 bases. The CDR3 extends over 15 amino acids. The V gene's germline CDR1 is WNHNN and CDR2 SYGVQD (reference sequence). With 7 bases clipped from V and 4 bases from J, the junction kept 6 bases outside the gene matches. The CDR3 DNA is TGCGCCAGCATGCCTAGCGGGGGGGCCCCAGATACGCAGTATTTT. It yields the protein CASMPSGGAPDTQYF.

This clone came up once. The CDR3 is CASSLVAGSGELFF. CDR3 in DNA: TGCGCCAGCAGCTTGGTCGCGGGGTCCGGGGAGCTGTTTTTT. This chain uses TRBV5-1 with TRBJ2-2, with D perhaps matching TRBD2 (6 bases). The V end was cut by 0 bases, the J end by 6 bases, with 9 bases between. The CDR3 runs to 14 residues. CDR1 and CDR2 from the germline V gene are SGHRS and YFSETQ.

The chain recombines TRBV28 with TRBJ2-3; a possible D gene is TRBD1 (6 bases). The CDR3 extends over 14 amino acids. V lost 6 bases to trimming and J lost 2 bases, with 12 bases between them. Germline CDR1 is MDHEN and CDR2 is SYDVKM. The CDR3 DNA is TGTGCCAGCAGACCCGGACAGCCCACAGATACGCAGTATTTT. Translating it yields CASRPGQPTDTQYF.

The chain links TRBV5-1 to TRBJ2-2, with 7 bases that match TRBD2. The germline gives CDR1 SGHRS, CDR2 YFSETQ. V gave up 9 bases and J gave up 3 bases; unmatched junction bases: 8. This CDR3 spans 14 amino acids. CDR3 nucleotide sequence: TGCGCCACCTCCAGCGGGAAACACACCGGGGAGCTGTTTTTT. Protein product: CATSSGKHTGELFF.

This chain connects TRBV9 to TRBJ2-7; 9 bases are shared with TRBD2. Germline V gives CDR1 SGDLS, CDR2 YYNGEE. V lost 3 bases and J lost 2; bases outside the gene matches: 9. This CDR3 contains 16 residues. The CDR3 DNA reads as TGTGCCAGCAGCGCCTCACCCGGACTAGCGCCCTACGAGCAGTACTTC. Translating it yields CASSASPGLAPYEQYF.

This chain links TRBV2 with TRBJ2-5, with 8 bases aligning to TRBD2. V shed 4 bases, J shed 5 bases, and the junction held 9 bases outside the gene matches. Germline V CDR1 and CDR2: SNHLY, FYNNEI. The CDR3 runs 15 residues. CDR3 nucleotide sequence: TGTGCCAGCAGTGCTCGGGCGGGAGGTTCTGAGACCCAGTACTTC. As protein: CASSARAGGSETQYF. The full variable domain, in which reference TRBV2 and TRBJ2-5 provide the parts outside the CDR3, is EPEVTQTPSHQVTQMGQEVILRCVPISNHLYFYWYRQILGQKVEFLVSFYNNEISEKSEIFDDQFSVERPDGSNFTLKIRSTKLEDSAMYFCASSARAGGSETQYFGPGTRLLVL.

This chain's CDR3 is CASSLKFSDRGNEKLFF. The CDR3 coding sequence is TGTGCCAGCAGCTTAAAATTTTCAGACAGGGGTAATGAAAAACTGTTTTTT. V and J are TRBV7-3 and TRBJ1-4; TRBD1 matches 8 bases. The CDR3 has 17 amino acids. V was clipped by 1 base and J by 4 bases; unmatched bases: 8. Germline V gene lookup returns CDR1 SGHTA and CDR2 FQGTGA.

This chain links TRBV13 with TRBJ2-3, with TRBD2 as a possible D gene (6 bases). CDR3 length equals 16 residues. V lost 2 bases and J lost 1, with 13 bases in between. The germline gives CDR1 PRHDT, CDR2 FYEKMQ (reference sequence). The CDR3 region is CASSLPSKRGTDTQYF. DNA of the CDR3: TGTGCCAGCAGCTTACCTTCCAAGCGGGGCACAGATACGCAGTATTTT.

The chain combines TRBV9 with TRBJ2-1; 9 positions agree with TRBD2. The germline V gene has CDR1 SGDLS and CDR2 YYNGEE. With V trimmed by 4 bases and J by 7 bases, 12 bases remained unmatched. The CDR3 covers 16 residues. The CDR3 DNA reads as TGTGCCAGCAGCACCGAGGGGCGGGAGGGCTCTAATGAGCAGTTCTTC. As protein: CASSTEGREGSNEQFF.

The gene calls are TRBV29-1 and TRBJ1-4; tentatively, D is TRBD1 (5 bases). With 7 bases removed from V and 2 bases from J, the gap between germline ends came to 17 bases. The CDR3 extends over 15 amino acids. Germline assignment: CDR1 SQVTM and CDR2 ANQGSEA. The CDR3, as DNA: TGCAGCGGGTCGGCCGCCCGGGGGACTAATGAAAAACTGTTTTTT. It encodes CSGSAARGTNEKLFF.

The chain uses TRBV16 and TRBJ1-6; 8 bases line up with TRBD1. The CDR3 contains 14 residues. Germline CDR1 reads KGHSY; CDR2 reads FQNENV. V dropped 3 bases and J dropped 9; count of bases not matched to a gene: 4. The CDR3 loop reads CASSHGQGFSPLHF. CDR3 bases: TGTGCCAGCAGCCACGGACAGGGATTTTCACCCCTCCACTTT.

The CDR3 nucleotides are TGTGCCACCAGTGACTCTAGCGGGTATACCTACAATGAGCAGTTCTTC. Protein product: CATSDSSGYTYNEQFF. This chain uses TRBV24-1 with TRBJ2-1; 8 bases are shared with TRBD2. After removal of 4 bases from V and 2 bases from J, the junction contained 6 bases not matched to a gene. The germline gives CDR1 KGHDR, CDR2 SFDVKD. CDR3 length: 16 amino acids.

The chain combines TRBV9 with TRBJ1-6; perhaps TRBD1 as D (5 bases). The germline CDR1 and CDR2 sequences are SGDLS and YYNGEE. V was pared by 0 bases and J by 10 bases, with 17 bases between. The CDR3 has 16 residues. CDR3 amino acids: CASSVDRGEVGSPLHF. CDR3 DNA: TGTGCCAGCAGCGTAGATAGAGGGGAGGTAGGCTCACCCCTCCACTTT.

The chain couples TRBV19 to TRBJ2-7; 7 positions match TRBD1. V dropped 5 bases and J dropped 7; count of bases not matched to a gene: 11. The CDR3 is made up of 14 amino acids. CDR1 and CDR2 (germline): LNHDA, SQIVND (reference sequence). The CDR3 protein is CASSAQGDAGEQYF. CDR3 nucleotide sequence: TGTGCCAGTAGTGCCCAGGGGGACGCTGGAGAGCAGTACTTC.